This TCR beta chain originates from a study of T-cell reconstitution after alpha-beta-depleted transplantation in children. Study-level findings and limits: Newly made T cells mostly supplied T-cell counts and diversity one year after transplant. Two months or so post-transplant, alpha-beta T cells reportedly derived from several hundred expanded graft clones.

This clonotype has at least ten counts. What it binds is not known. The CDR3 spans 13 residues. In germline, CDR1 is SQVTM, CDR2 ANQGSEA. Trimming removed 1 base at V and 6 bases at J, with 10 bases between. The TCRbeta library incorporated unique molecular identifiers. TCRdb reprocessed the PCR reads via MiXCR and lists one record per CDR3 protein. Counted here are 190,000 or so distinct CDR3 sequences, roughly 6% occurring once; the ten biggest clones make up under 6%. The chain couples TRBV29-1 to TRBJ2-4, with D possibly matching TRBD1 (6 bases). The receptor's source is a girl under three years old with combined immunodeficiency, due to receive a stem cell transplant. Specimen: PBMCs, collected before TCRalphabeta/CD19-depleted stem cell transplant. The CDR3 region has the DNA TGCAGCGTTGAAGGGACAGAGGGAAACATTCAGTACTTC. Translated, it gives CSVEGTEGNIQYF. The full variable domain, rest sourced from reference TRBV29-1 and TRBJ2-4, is SAVISQKPSRDICQRGTSLTIQCQVDSQVTMMFWYRQQPGQSLTLIATANQGSEATYESGFVIDKFPISRPNLTFSTLTVSNMSPEDSSIYLCSVEGTEGNIQYFGAGTRLSVL.